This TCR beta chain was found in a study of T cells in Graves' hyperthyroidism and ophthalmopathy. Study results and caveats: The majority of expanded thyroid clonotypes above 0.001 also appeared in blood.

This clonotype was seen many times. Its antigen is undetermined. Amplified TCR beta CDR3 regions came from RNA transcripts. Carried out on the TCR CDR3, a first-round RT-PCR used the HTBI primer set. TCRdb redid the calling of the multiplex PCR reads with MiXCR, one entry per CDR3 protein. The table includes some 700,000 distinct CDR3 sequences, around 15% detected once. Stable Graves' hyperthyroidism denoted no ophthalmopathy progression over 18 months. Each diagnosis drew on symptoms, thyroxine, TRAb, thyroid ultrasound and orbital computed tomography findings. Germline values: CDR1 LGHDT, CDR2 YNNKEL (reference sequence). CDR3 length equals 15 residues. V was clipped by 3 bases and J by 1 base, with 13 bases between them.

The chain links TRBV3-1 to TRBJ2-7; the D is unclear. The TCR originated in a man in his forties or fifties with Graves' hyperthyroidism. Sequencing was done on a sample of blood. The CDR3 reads CASSHGPGDSYEQYF. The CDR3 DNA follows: TGTGCCAGCAGCCACGGACCGGGTGATTCCTACGAGCAGTACTTC.